This T cell receptor (beta chain) appears in the sequencing data of a study of OX40 agonist ivuxolimab in advanced cancers. Only in-frame clones appear in the TCRdb table, and some are missing; sequencing was by immunoSEQ multiplex PCR. The table includes 20,000 to 25,000 clones, less than 90% detected once. It was autoimmune disease history or systemic immunosuppression that excluded patients. V lost 3 bases and J lost 0, with 5 bases in between. Germline V lookup: CDR1 SGHTA, CDR2 FQGNSA. CDR3 size: 13 residues. The sample was CD4+ or CD8+ T cells sorted from blood, taken in a trial of the OX40 agonist ivuxolimab. This sequence originates from an adult with an advanced solid tumor such as melanoma, head and neck, liver or kidney cancer. The gene calls are TRBV7-2 and TRBJ1-1; D remains unclear. The CDR3 bases are TGTGCCAGCAGCTTCGCCATGAACACTGAAGCTTTCTTT. This sequence encodes CASSFAMNTEAFF.